The rows below give T cell receptor beta chains drawn from one sample of a study of blood T cells in healthy people across ages. One entry per CDR3 protein, called by TCRdb with MiXCR from the 5' RACE reads. The data show over 600,000 distinct CDR3 sequences, with over 40% seen just once and roughly 30% held by the top ten. Sample: blood. All receptors derive from an elderly man in good health. CDR3s include the opening cysteine and the closing phenylalanine or tryptophan. Each record gives: clone size, J gene, V gene, D gene, CDR3 protein, CDR3 DNA. D genes are given only for firm matches. Where a row states a size, it is once, few, many or the class of an expanded clone; other rows omit it.

abundance: .
j_gene: TRBJ2-7
v_gene: TRBV4-3
d_gene: TRBD2
CDR3aa: CASSLEGLEMDEQYF
CDR3nt: TGCGCCAGCAGCCTAGAGGGACTAGAAATGGACGAGCAGTACTTC

abundance: few
j_gene: TRBJ2-2
v_gene: TRBV7-9
d_gene: .
CDR3aa: CASSETTNTGELFF
CDR3nt: TGTGCCAGCAGCGAAACTACGAACACCGGGGAGCTGTTTTTT

abundance: .
j_gene: TRBJ2-1
v_gene: TRBV30
d_gene: TRBD2
CDR3aa: CAWSLAGSEQFF
CDR3nt: TGTGCCTGGAGTCTAGCGGGGAGTGAGCAGTTCTTC

abundance: .
j_gene: TRBJ2-7
v_gene: TRBV7-2
d_gene: .
CDR3aa: CASGIRGPPYEQYF
CDR3nt: TGTGCCAGCGGCATTAGGGGACCACCCTACGAGCAGTACTTC

abundance: .
j_gene: TRBJ2-7
v_gene: TRBV3-1
d_gene: .
CDR3aa: CASRGRGARNEQYF
CDR3nt: TGTGCCAGCAGAGGCCGCGGGGCTAGGAATGAGCAGTACTTC

abundance: few
j_gene: TRBJ1-6
v_gene: TRBV28
d_gene: .
CDR3aa: CASSLRGLYNSPLHF
CDR3nt: TGTGCCAGTAGCCTCCGGGGCCTCTATAATTCACCCCTCCACTTT

abundance: .
j_gene: TRBJ2-7
v_gene: TRBV6-5
d_gene: TRBD1
CDR3aa: CATRDRGSYEQYF
CDR3nt: TGTGCCACCCGGGACAGGGGTTCGTACGAGCAGTACTTC

abundance: many
j_gene: TRBJ1-5
v_gene: TRBV12-3/TRBV12-4
d_gene: .
CDR3aa: CASSFRGGQPQHF
CDR3nt: TGTGCCAGCAGTTTTAGGGGTGGTCAGCCCCAGCATTTT

abundance: .
j_gene: TRBJ2-3
v_gene: TRBV29-1
d_gene: .
CDR3aa: CSVEDPTAGWPDTQYF
CDR3nt: TGCAGCGTTGAAGATCCGACGGCAGGGTGGCCAGATACGCAGTATTTT

abundance: .
j_gene: TRBJ2-7
v_gene: TRBV14
d_gene: .
CDR3aa: CASSQMRGSGPRSYEQYF
CDR3nt: TGTGCCAGCAGCCAAATGAGGGGGAGCGGCCCCCGCTCCTACGAGCAGTACTTC

abundance: .
j_gene: TRBJ2-5
v_gene: TRBV5-1
d_gene: TRBD2
CDR3aa: CASSFSGRTDEQYF
CDR3nt: TGCGCCAGCAGCTTTAGCGGGAGAACCGATGAGCAGTACTTC

abundance: few
j_gene: TRBJ2-7
v_gene: TRBV10-2
d_gene: TRBD1
CDR3aa: CASSEYSTGTYEQYF
CDR3nt: TGCGCCAGCAGTGAGTACTCGACAGGGACCTACGAGCAGTACTTC

abundance: few
j_gene: TRBJ2-3
v_gene: TRBV7-8
d_gene: TRBD2
CDR3aa: CASIPTSGGSTDTQYF
CDR3nt: TGTGCCAGCATCCCGACTAGCGGGGGCTCCACAGATACGCAGTATTTT

abundance: .
j_gene: TRBJ2-3
v_gene: TRBV10-1
d_gene: TRBD2
CDR3aa: CASSEFSGTTVDTQYF
CDR3nt: TGCGCCAGCAGTGAATTTAGCGGGACCACCGTGGATACGCAGTATTTT

abundance: .
j_gene: TRBJ2-3
v_gene: TRBV6-1
d_gene: TRBD2
CDR3aa: CASSELGLAADTQYF
CDR3nt: TGTGCCAGCAGTGAACTGGGACTAGCAGCAGATACGCAGTATTTT

abundance: once
j_gene: TRBJ2-2
v_gene: TRBV28
d_gene: TRBD2
CDR3aa: CASRLAGLNTGELFF
CDR3nt: TGTGCCAGCAGACTAGCGGGACTGAACACCGGGGAGCTGTTTTTT